A single sample gave rise to the 27 T cell receptor beta chains below, sequenced in a study of OX40 agonist ivuxolimab in advanced cancers. Libraries were prepared by immunoSEQ multiplex PCR; TCRdb keeps only in-frame clonotypes and omits some of them. This repertoire shows 9,500 to 13,000 clones, about nine tenths found once; its top ten account for roughly 13%. Sequenced here: CD4+ or CD8+ T cells sorted from blood, sampled in a trial of the OX40 agonist ivuxolimab. These receptors all come from an adult with an advanced solid tumor such as melanoma, head and neck, liver or kidney cancer.

The V and J genes are TRBV4-1 and TRBJ2-2; TRBD2 might be the D (5 bases). V gave up 7 bases and J gave up 6 bases, with 6 bases separating them. The CDR3 totals 11 residues. Germline V CDR1 and CDR2: MGHRA, YSYEKL. The CDR3 loop reads CASMEAGELFF. DNA of the CDR3: TGCGCCAGCATGGAGGCCGGGGAGCTGTTTTTT.

The genes are TRBV7-9 and TRBJ2-7; D may be TRBD1 (5 bases). Germline loops: CDR1 SEHNR, CDR2 FQNEAQ (reference sequence). This CDR3 is 12 amino acids long. Trimming stripped 3 bases from V and 2 bases from J, with 5 bases between. DNA of the CDR3: TGTGCCAGCAGCTTCAGGGCCTACGAGCAGTACTTC. Translation: CASSFRAYEQYF.

CDR3 protein: CASSQEGSGGPYEQYF. The DNA for the CDR3 is TGTGCCAGCAGCCAAGAAGGAAGCGGGGGTCCCTACGAGCAGTACTTC. The rearrangement links TRBV4-2 to TRBJ2-7, with 8 positions matching TRBD2. The V and J ends lost 0 bases and 2 bases, in that order; junction bases with no gene match: 6. CDR1 LGHNA and CDR2 YNFKEQ come from the germline V gene. The CDR3 is 16 amino acids.

The chain carries TRBV13 and TRBJ2-3; 15 positions agree with TRBD2. The CDR3 contains 21 residues. In germline, CDR1 is PRHDT, CDR2 FYEKMQ (reference sequence). Germline trimming cut 4 bases from V and 0 bases from J; bases unmatched to any gene: 14. DNA of the CDR3: TGTGCCAGCAGCTCCGCCGGTAGGACTAGCGGGGGGGCGAAAAGCACAGATACGCAGTATTTT. This sequence encodes CASSSAGRTSGGAKSTDTQYF.

V is TRBV4-2 and J is TRBJ2-7, with no clear D. The germline gives CDR1 LGHNA, CDR2 YNFKEQ. This CDR3 region has 13 residues. V lost 0 bases to trimming and J lost 5 bases, with 8 bases between them. The chain's CDR3 is CASSQEPVHEQYF. CDR3 sequence (DNA): TGTGCCAGCAGCCAAGAACCGGTCCACGAGCAGTACTTC.

This chain connects TRBV6-5 to TRBJ2-7; a possible D gene is TRBD1 (5 bases). V was cut by 0 bases and J by 5 bases, with 11 bases left in between. Germline V gene lookup returns CDR1 MNHEY and CDR2 SVGAGI. The CDR3 covers 14 residues. As DNA, the CDR3 is TGTGCCAGCAGTTACTCAGCGACAGACAACGAGCAGTACTTC. Amino acids: CASSYSATDNEQYF.

This rearrangement joins TRBV7-9 to TRBJ2-7; TRBD1 aligns across 7 bases. CDR1 is SEHNR and CDR2 is FQNEAQ in the germline V gene (reference sequence). V dropped 7 bases and J dropped 2; count of bases not matched to a gene: 5. CDR3 length: 13 amino acids. The DNA for the CDR3 is TGTGCCAGCACCCTAGGGACAGCCTACGAGCAGTACTTC. Residues: CASTLGTAYEQYF.

This chain connects TRBV5-6 to TRBJ2-7; the D gene is possibly TRBD1 (6 bases). This CDR3 comprises 14 residues. CDR1 SGHDT and CDR2 YYEEEE come from the germline V gene. The V and J ends lost 2 bases and 1 base respectively, with 10 bases between them. For the CDR3, the DNA is TGTGCCAGCAGCTTAACACAGGGATCCTACGAGCAGTACTTC. Its protein is CASSLTQGSYEQYF.

V usage is TRBV6-6 and J usage is TRBJ2-7, with 12 nucleotides matching TRBD1. The CDR3 runs 15 residues. Trimming removed 5 bases from V and 2 bases from J; junction bases left unmatched: 4. Germline V gives CDR1 MNHNY, CDR2 SVGAGI (reference sequence). CDR3: CASSPRDRGPYEQYF. As DNA, the CDR3 is TGTGCCAGCAGTCCCCGGGACAGGGGGCCCTACGAGCAGTACTTC.

The chain couples TRBV11-3 to TRBJ2-2; the D gene is possibly TRBD1 (5 bases). Trimming left V 3 bases short and J 0 bases short, with 5 bases between. The germline V gene has CDR1 SGHNT and CDR2 YENEEA. The CDR3 is made up of 14 amino acids. The CDR3 is CASSLGPNTGELFF. The DNA for the CDR3 is TGTGCCAGCAGCTTGGGGCCGAACACCGGGGAGCTGTTTTTT.

The chain uses TRBV5-4 and TRBJ2-3; 8 nucleotides agree with TRBD2. CDR1 is SGHNT, CDR2 YYREEE, per germline (reference sequence). The CDR3 totals 15 residues. V shed 2 bases and J 4 bases; nucleotides not matched to a gene: 6. CDR3 DNA: TGTGCCAGCAGCTTTGGCGGGGGGATAGCAGATACGCAGTATTTT. Translation: CASSFGGGIADTQYF.

V and J are TRBV14 and TRBJ1-1, with D possibly TRBD1 on 5 matching bases. Per the germline V gene, CDR1 is SGHDN and CDR2 is FVKESK. There are 14 residues in the CDR3. With 5 bases removed from V and 6 bases from J, the gap between germline ends came to 16 bases. Here the CDR3 reads CASSATGEGPEAFF. CDR3 coding DNA: TGTGCCAGCAGCGCAACCGGGGAGGGACCTGAAGCTTTCTTT.

This chain connects TRBV14 to TRBJ2-2; D is uncertain. V gave up 0 bases and J gave up 7 bases, with 6 bases separating them. Germline CDR1 and CDR2: SGHDN and FVKESK. The CDR3 is 13 amino acids. The CDR3 bases are TGTGCCAGCAGCCAAGATCTTGGCGGGGAGCTGTTTTTT. Its protein is CASSQDLGGELFF.

The rearrangement joins TRBV2 to TRBJ1-1; 8 bases are shared with TRBD1. Per germline, CDR1 SNHLY and CDR2 FYNNEI. Trimming removed 7 bases from V and 5 bases from J; junction bases left unmatched: 6. The CDR3 extends over 13 amino acids. CDR3 sequence reads: CASNTGGETEAFF. CDR3 nucleotide sequence: TGTGCCAGCAACACAGGGGGTGAGACTGAAGCTTTCTTT.

The J gene is TRBJ2-5, the V gene TRBV12-5; D call uncertain. V shed 7 bases and J shed 4 bases, with 10 bases lying between them. Germline V CDR1 and CDR2: LGHNT, FRNRAP. The CDR3 totals 12 residues. The CDR3 nucleotides read TGTGCTAGTGCCTGGGAAGGAGAGACCCAGTACTTC. Its translation: CASAWEGETQYF.

This chain links TRBV4-1 with TRBJ1-5, with TRBD1 matching 8 bases. CDR1 and CDR2 from the germline V gene are MGHRA and YSYEKL. Germline trimming cut 3 bases from V and 4 bases from J; bases unmatched to any gene: 2. There are 14 residues in the CDR3. This chain's CDR3 is CASSQGQENQPQHF. The CDR3 nucleotides read TGCGCCAGCAGCCAGGGACAGGAGAATCAGCCCCAGCATTTT.

This chain connects TRBV19 to TRBJ2-5; D may be TRBD2 (5 bases). This CDR3 is built from 15 residues. With 5 bases removed from V and 5 bases from J, the gap between germline ends came to 18 bases. Germline values: CDR1 LNHDA, CDR2 SQIVND (reference sequence). This CDR3 reads CASSLQTRRLETQYF. The DNA for the CDR3 is TGTGCCAGTAGTCTACAAACTAGAAGGTTGGAGACCCAGTACTTC. Variable domain in full (rest from reference TRBV19 and TRBJ2-5): DGGITQSPKYLFRKEGQNVTLSCEQNLNHDAMYWYRQDPGQGLRLIYYSQIVNDFQKGDIAEGYSVSREKKESFPLTVTSAQKNPTAFYLCASSLQTRRLETQYFGPGTRLLVL.

This clone showed up just a few times. This chain uses TRBV10-3 with TRBJ1-2; tentatively, D is TRBD1 (6 bases). The CDR3 consists of 15 residues. V shed 7 bases and J shed 5 bases, with 20 bases lying between them. Germline loops: CDR1 ENHRY, CDR2 SYGVKD. This chain's CDR3 is CAITGGQTTSYGYTF. As DNA, the CDR3 is TGTGCCATCACCGGTGGACAGACTACCTCGTATGGCTACACCTTC.

The rearrangement uses TRBV11-1 and TRBJ2-7, with 10 bases identical to TRBD2. After removal of 2 bases from V and 5 bases from J, the junction contained 0 bases not matched to a gene. Germline V gene sequence: CDR1 SGHAT, CDR2 FQDESV (reference sequence). CDR3 length equals 13 residues. CDR3 sequence (DNA): TGTGCCAGCAGCTTAACTAGCGGGAACGAGCAGTACTTC. Encoded protein: CASSLTSGNEQYF.

The rearrangement uses TRBV5-4 and TRBJ2-2; a weak D match, TRBD1 (6 bases). The CDR3 contains 16 residues. From germline, CDR1 is SGHNT and CDR2 YYREEE (reference sequence). The V end was cut by 0 bases, the J end by 4 bases, with 13 bases between. In DNA form, the CDR3 reads TGTGCCAGCAGCTTGGTAGGGGGAGTACTCACCGGGGAGCTGTTTTTT. Its translation is CASSLVGGVLTGELFF.

The rearrangement uses TRBV10-1 and TRBJ2-7; the D gene is possibly TRBD2 (5 bases). V lost 6 bases and J 0 bases, leaving 6 bases between the germline ends. Germline assignment: CDR1 WNHNN and CDR2 SYGVQD (reference sequence). The CDR3 spans 12 residues. The CDR3 reads CASSRGSYEQYF. CDR3 nucleotides: TGCGCCAGCAGCCGGGGCTCCTACGAGCAGTACTTC.

V usage is TRBV6-1 and J usage is TRBJ1-5, with 12 bases that match TRBD1. J was trimmed by 7 bases and V by 3 bases; bases with no gene match: 4. Germline assignment: CDR1 MNHNS and CDR2 SASEGT. The CDR3 covers 15 residues. The CDR3 DNA sequence: TGTGCCAGCAGTGAGGGACAGGGGGCCGGCCAGCCCCAGCATTTT. Protein product: CASSEGQGAGQPQHF.

J is TRBJ2-2 and V is TRBV19; D is undetermined. There are 13 residues in the CDR3. In germline, CDR1 is LNHDA, CDR2 SQIVND (reference sequence). Trimming stripped 7 bases from V and 5 bases from J, with 11 bases between. This CDR3 reads CASTETVTGELFF. DNA for the CDR3: TGTGCCAGTACCGAGACTGTAACCGGGGAGCTGTTTTTT.

This sequence joins TRBV19 and TRBJ1-5; TRBD1 is a possible D gene (5 bases). This CDR3 comprises 16 residues. Trimming cost V 6 bases and J 4 bases, with 19 bases left between them. Germline values: CDR1 LNHDA, CDR2 SQIVND (reference sequence). CDR3 DNA sequence: TGTGCCAGTAGCCTCGACAGCCTGAATTGGAATCAGCCCCAGCATTTT. Its protein is CASSLDSLNWNQPQHF.

This sequence joins TRBV6-4 and TRBJ2-6; the D gene is possibly TRBD1 (5 bases). V shed 3 bases and J shed 0 bases, with 9 bases lying between them. Germline CDR1 is MRHNA and CDR2 is SNTAGT. The CDR3 is made up of 16 amino acids. CDR3 sequence reads: CASSEGAASGANVLTF. The CDR3 bases are TGTGCCAGCAGTGAAGGGGCAGCCTCTGGGGCCAACGTCCTGACTTTC.

The CDR3 loop reads CASSPYTAEQYF. As DNA, the CDR3 is TGTGCCAGCAGCCCCTACACGGCCGAGCAGTACTTC. The rearrangement joins TRBV7-9 to TRBJ2-7; no definite D call. Trimming took 5 bases from V and 6 from J, leaving 11 bases between them. The CDR3 length is 12 residues. Per the germline V gene, CDR1 is SEHNR and CDR2 is FQNEAQ (reference sequence). Combining the CDR3 with reference TRBV7-9 and TRBJ2-7 gives the whole variable domain DTGVSQNPRHKITKRGQNVTFRCDPISEHNRLYWYRQTLGQGPEFLTYFQNEAQLEKSRLLSDRFSAERPKGSFSTLEIQRTEQGDSAMYLCASSPYTAEQYFGPGTRLTVT.

V gene TRBV11-2 combines with J gene TRBJ2-1; D gene unclear. The germline V gene encodes CDR1 SGHAT and CDR2 FQNNGV. V was pared by 3 bases and J by 0 bases, with 6 bases between. CDR3 length equals 14 residues. The CDR3 DNA is TGTGCCAGCAGCTTCCCGGGCTCCTACAATGAGCAGTTCTTC. This translates into CASSFPGSYNEQFF.